Below are 8 T cell receptor beta chains sequenced from a single sample in a study of T cells in Graves' hyperthyroidism and ophthalmopathy (dated by TCRdb to 2018 to 2020). The library was prepared using multiplex PCR. TCRdb shows the sequencer as Illumina HiSeq 2000. TCR beta CDR3 regions were amplified from RNA transcripts. The first round of RT-PCR for the TCR CDR3 was performed with the HTBI primer set and the Qiagen OneStep RT-PCR kit. TCRdb itself trimmed the public reads at Q25 with fastp, ran MiXCR and retained productive beta chains. Each CDR3 protein gets just one entry, which takes the most common genes and DNA from the rows behind it. In all, the sample holds under 400,000 distinct CDR3 sequences, and approximately 16% of those were seen once. Together, the top ten hold roughly a fifth of the sample. Sequencing was performed on blood. These receptors all stem from a woman aged 55 to 70 with Graves' ophthalmopathy.

In this sample, this clonotype turned up a few times. V usage is TRBV20-1 and J usage is TRBJ2-1; TRBD2 matches 8 bases. The trim removed 6 bases at V and 5 bases at J, leaving 18 bases unmatched. Germline CDR1 DFQATT, CDR2 SNEGSKA (reference sequence). The CDR3 is 17 amino acids. CDR3 loop: CSALGSGTSGINNEQFF. The CDR3 DNA reads as TGCAGTGCCCTAGGGTCGGGAACTAGCGGTATTAACAATGAGCAGTTCTTC.

At least ten counts were recorded for this clonotype. The gene calls are TRBV12-3 or TRBV12-4 and TRBJ2-5; perhaps D is TRBD1 or TRBD2 (5 bases each). The CDR3 loop spans 14 amino acids. The V gene lost 3 bases and the J gene lost 7 bases, with 15 bases spanning the gap. The CDR3 DNA reads as TGTGCCAGCAGTTTGGGGACCCCGGTTGGGACCCAGTACTTC. Protein: CASSLGTPVGTQYF.

In this sample, this clonotype turned up many times. V is TRBV5-1 and J is TRBJ2-7; possibly TRBD2 for D (5 bases). Trimming pared 0 bases from V and 7 bases from J, leaving 17 bases between. Germline CDR1 reads SGHRS; CDR2 reads YFSETQ. This CDR3 comprises 15 residues. The CDR3 protein is CASSLEGLFTSEQYF. DNA for the CDR3: TGCGCCAGCAGCTTGGAAGGACTCTTCACCTCAGAGCAGTACTTC.

The CDR3 spells CASSPIVILNTEAFF. CDR3 DNA sequence: TGTGCCAGCAGTCCCATCGTTATCCTTAACACTGAAGCTTTCTTT. The V gene is TRBV28, the J gene TRBJ1-1; D not resolved. Germline loops: CDR1 MDHEN, CDR2 SYDVKM. The V end lost 5 bases, the J end lost 2 bases, and 15 bases lay between the germline ends. This CDR3 spans 15 amino acids.

The chain combines TRBV11-3 with TRBJ2-5, with D maybe TRBD1 (6 bases). V lost 4 bases and J lost 5, with 14 bases in between. The CDR3 length is 14 residues. The V gene's germline CDR1 is SGHNT and CDR2 YENEEA. The DNA of the CDR3 is TGTGCCAGCAGCTCCCGGGACATTGGGGAGACCCAGTACTTC. Translation gives CASSSRDIGETQYF.

The V and J genes are TRBV19 and TRBJ1-6, with TRBD1 matching 12 bases. The CDR3 covers 15 residues. The junction had 5 bases not matched to a gene; V was cut back by 7 bases and J by 7 bases. Germline V gives CDR1 LNHDA, CDR2 SQIVND (reference sequence). The CDR3 DNA follows: TGTGCCAGTAAAGACGGGACAGGGGGCAATTCACCCCTCCACTTT. Residues: CASKDGTGGNSPLHF. Full variable domain (missing parts from reference TRBV19 and TRBJ1-6): DGGITQSPKYLFRKEGQNVTLSCEQNLNHDAMYWYRQDPGQGLRLIYYSQIVNDFQKGDIAEGYSVSREKKESFPLTVTSAQKNPTAFYLCASKDGTGGNSPLHFGNGTRLTVT.

This clonotype occurred many times. The V gene is TRBV28, the J gene TRBJ2-7, with 7 bases that match TRBD1. Germline values: CDR1 MDHEN, CDR2 SYDVKM. CDR3 length equals 14 residues. V lost 3 bases and J lost 2; bases outside the gene matches: 4. CDR3 sequence (DNA): TGTGCCAGCAGTTTCCCGGGACAGACCTACGAGCAGTACTTC. Translated: CASSFPGQTYEQYF.

This clonotype has only one observation. The chain has TRBV20-1 and TRBJ1-6; possibly TRBD1 for D (5 bases). The CDR3 spans 14 residues. The V gene's germline CDR1 is DFQATT and CDR2 SNEGSKA (reference sequence). CDR3 nucleotide sequence: TGCAGGCCGGCGGGGGACTCCTATAATTCACCCCTCCACTTT. Its protein is CRPAGDSYNSPLHF.